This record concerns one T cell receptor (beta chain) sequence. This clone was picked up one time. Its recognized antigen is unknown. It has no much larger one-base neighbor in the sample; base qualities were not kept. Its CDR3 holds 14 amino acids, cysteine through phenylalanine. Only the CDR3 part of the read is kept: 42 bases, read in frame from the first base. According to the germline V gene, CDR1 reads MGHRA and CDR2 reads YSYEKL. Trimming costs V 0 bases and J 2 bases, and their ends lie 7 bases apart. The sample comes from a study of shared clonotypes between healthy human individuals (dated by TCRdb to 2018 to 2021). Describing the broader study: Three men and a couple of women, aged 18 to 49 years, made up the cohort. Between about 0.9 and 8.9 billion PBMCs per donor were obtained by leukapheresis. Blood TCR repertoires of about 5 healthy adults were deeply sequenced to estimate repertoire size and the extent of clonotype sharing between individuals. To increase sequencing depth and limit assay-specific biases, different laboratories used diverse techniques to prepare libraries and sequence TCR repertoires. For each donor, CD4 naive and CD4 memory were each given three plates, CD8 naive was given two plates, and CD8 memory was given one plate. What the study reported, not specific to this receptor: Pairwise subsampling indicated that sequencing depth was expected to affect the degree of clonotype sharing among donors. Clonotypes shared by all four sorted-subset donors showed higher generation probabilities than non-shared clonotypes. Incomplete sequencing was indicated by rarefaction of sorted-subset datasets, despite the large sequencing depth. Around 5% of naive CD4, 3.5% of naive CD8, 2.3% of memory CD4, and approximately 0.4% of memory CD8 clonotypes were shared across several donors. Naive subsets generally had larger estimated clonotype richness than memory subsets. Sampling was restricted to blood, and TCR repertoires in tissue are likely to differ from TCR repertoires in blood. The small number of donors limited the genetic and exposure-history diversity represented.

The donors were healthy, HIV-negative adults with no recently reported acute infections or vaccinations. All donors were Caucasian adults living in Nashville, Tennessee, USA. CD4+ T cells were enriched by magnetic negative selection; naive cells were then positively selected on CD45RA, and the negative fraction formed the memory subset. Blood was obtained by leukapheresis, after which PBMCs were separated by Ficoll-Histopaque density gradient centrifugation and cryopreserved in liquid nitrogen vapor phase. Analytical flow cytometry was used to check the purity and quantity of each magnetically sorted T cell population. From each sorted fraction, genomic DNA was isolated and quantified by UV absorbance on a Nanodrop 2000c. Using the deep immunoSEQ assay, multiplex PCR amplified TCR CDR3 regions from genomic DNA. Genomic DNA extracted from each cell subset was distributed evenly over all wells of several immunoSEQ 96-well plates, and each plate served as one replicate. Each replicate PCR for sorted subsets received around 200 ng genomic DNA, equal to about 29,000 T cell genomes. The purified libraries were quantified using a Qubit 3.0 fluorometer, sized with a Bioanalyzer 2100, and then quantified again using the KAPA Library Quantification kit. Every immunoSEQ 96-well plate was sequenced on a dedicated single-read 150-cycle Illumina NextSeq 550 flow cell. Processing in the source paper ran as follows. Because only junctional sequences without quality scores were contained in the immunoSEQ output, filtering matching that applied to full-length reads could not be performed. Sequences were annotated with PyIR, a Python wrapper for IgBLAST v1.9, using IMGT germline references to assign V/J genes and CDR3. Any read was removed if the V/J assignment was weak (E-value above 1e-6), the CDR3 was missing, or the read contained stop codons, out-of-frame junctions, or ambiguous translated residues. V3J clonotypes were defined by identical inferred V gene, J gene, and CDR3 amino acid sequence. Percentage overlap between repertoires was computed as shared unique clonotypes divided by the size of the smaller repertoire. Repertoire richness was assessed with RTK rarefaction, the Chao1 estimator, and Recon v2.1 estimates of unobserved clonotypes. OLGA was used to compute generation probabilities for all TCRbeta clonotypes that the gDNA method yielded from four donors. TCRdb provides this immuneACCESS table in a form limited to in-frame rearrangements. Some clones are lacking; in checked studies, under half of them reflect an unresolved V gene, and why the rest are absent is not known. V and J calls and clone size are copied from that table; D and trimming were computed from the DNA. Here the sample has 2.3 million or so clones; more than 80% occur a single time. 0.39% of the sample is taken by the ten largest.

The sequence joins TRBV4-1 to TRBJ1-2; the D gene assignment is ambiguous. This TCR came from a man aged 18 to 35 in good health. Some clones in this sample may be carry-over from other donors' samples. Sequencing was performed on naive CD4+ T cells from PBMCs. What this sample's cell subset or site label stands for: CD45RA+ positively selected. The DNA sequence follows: TGCGCCAGCAGCCAAGAGGAAGGGAACTATGGCTACACCTTC. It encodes CASSQEEGNYGYTF.